These 10 T cell receptor beta chains came from one sample sequenced in a study of T-cell reconstitution after alpha-beta-depleted transplantation in children. Preparation of the TCRbeta library used unique molecular identifiers. TCRdb re-derived calls from the PCR reads in MiXCR, one entry per CDR3 protein. This sample carries a few hundred thousand distinct CDR3 sequences, under 15% of them seen once, and the ten largest clones take approximately 2.1%. The specimen comprised PBMCs, mostly from graft donor cells, sampled 360 days after TCRalphabeta/CD19-depleted stem cell transplant. These receptors all stem from a male patient younger than 18 who had a stem cell transplant for acute myeloid leukemia, so the T cells may come from the graft donor.

This clonotype came up a few times. The J gene is TRBJ2-7, the V gene TRBV5-1; TRBD1 aligns across 7 bases. V lost 1 base to trimming and J lost 4 bases; unmatched junction nucleotides: 5. The CDR3 is 14 residues long. The germline gives CDR1 SGHRS, CDR2 YFSETQ. The DNA for the CDR3 is TGCGCCAGCAGCTTGCAAGGGGGCTTTTACGAGCAGTACTTC. This translates into CASSLQGGFYEQYF.

The chain links TRBV6-5 to TRBJ2-1, with 9 positions matching TRBD1. The CDR3 is 15 amino acids. V was pared by 2 bases and J by 5 bases, with 4 bases of the junction left unmatched. Germline V gives CDR1 MNHEY, CDR2 SVGAGI. CDR3 nucleotides: TGTGCCAGCAGTTACCGGGACAGGGAGCACAATGAGCAGTTCTTC. Protein product: CASSYRDREHNEQFF.

V is TRBV20-1 and J is TRBJ1-1; D is uncertain. V was trimmed by 3 bases and J by 0 bases, leaving 17 bases between them. This CDR3 has 16 amino acids. Germline V lookup: CDR1 DFQATT, CDR2 SNEGSKA (reference sequence). The DNA for the CDR3 is TGCAGTGCTAGCGGGCGGAGCTTCTTTATGAACACTGAAGCTTTCTTT. Translation gives CSASGRSFFMNTEAFF.

This clonotype was observed a handful of times. The chain links TRBV10-3 to TRBJ2-1, with D possibly being TRBD2 (5 bases). Trimming stripped 6 bases from V and 5 bases from J, with 23 bases between. CDR3 length: 17 amino acids. The germline gives CDR1 ENHRY, CDR2 SYGVKD. CDR3 nucleotides: TGTGCCATCAGGCCCCCGGGGATGGCTTTAGCCGACAATGAGCAGTTCTTC. Protein: CAIRPPGMALADNEQFF.

This clonotype has just a few counts. This chain links TRBV11-3 with TRBJ2-1; 11 bases are shared with TRBD2. After removal of 5 bases from V and 5 bases from J, the junction contained 5 bases not matched to a gene. The CDR3 spans 15 residues. Germline CDR1 and CDR2: SGHNT and YENEEA. CDR3 DNA sequence: TGTGCCAGCAGCATAACTAGCGGGAGTGACAATGAGCAGTTCTTC. Encoded protein: CASSITSGSDNEQFF.

This clonotype came up many times. The CDR3 coding sequence is TGCAGCGTTGGGGGTCGGGGCACTGAAGAGACCCAGTACTTC. Protein: CSVGGRGTEETQYF. The chain is built from TRBV29-1 and TRBJ2-5; D is possibly TRBD1 or TRBD2 (5 bases each). Trimming removed 4 bases at V and 3 bases at J, with 15 bases between. The CDR3 runs to 14 residues. Germline V gene data show CDR1 as SQVTM and CDR2 as ANQGSEA.

The chain recombines TRBV28 with TRBJ2-5, with 8 positions matching TRBD2. The CDR3 is 13 amino acids. The germline gives CDR1 MDHEN, CDR2 SYDVKM. V was clipped by 7 bases and J by 4 bases; unmatched bases: 5. CDR3 region: CASISGGRETQYF. The DNA for the CDR3 is TGTGCCAGCATATCGGGGGGGAGAGAGACCCAGTACTTC.

This clonotype was seen more than once but under ten times. The chain recombines TRBV6-1 with TRBJ2-7, with a tentative D call TRBD2 (6 bases). Germline V gene data show CDR1 as MNHNS and CDR2 as SASEGT. The CDR3 runs to 14 residues. V shed 7 bases and J shed 6 bases, with 19 bases lying between them. The CDR3 sequence: CASTQREKGGEQYF. As DNA, the CDR3 is TGTGCCAGCACCCAAAGGGAGAAGGGAGGCGAGCAGTACTTC.

This clonotype has more than one count but fewer than ten. CDR3 in amino acids: CSARVGAADTQYF. The CDR3 DNA sequence: TGCAGTGCTAGAGTTGGCGCAGCAGATACGCAGTATTTT. The rearrangement joins TRBV20-1 to TRBJ2-3; no clear D. Looked up from germline, CDR1 is DFQATT and CDR2 is SNEGSKA (reference sequence). The CDR3 runs to 13 residues. V was shortened by 1 base and J by 4 bases, with 9 bases between the two germline ends.

This clonotype was recorded a few times. V and J are TRBV9 and TRBJ2-2, with no clear D. Germline CDR1 reads SGDLS; CDR2 reads YYNGEE. CDR3 size: 12 residues. V was clipped by 5 bases and J by 7 bases, with 9 bases between them. The CDR3 DNA is TGTGCCAGCAGGGCCTTGGGCGGGGAGCTGTTTTTT. The encoded protein is CASRALGGELFF.